This TCR beta chain was documented in a study of tumor-infiltrating lymphocytes in glioblastoma multiforme. The CDR3 is 15 residues long. The germline CDR1 and CDR2 sequences are DFQATT and SNEGSKA (reference sequence). With regard to this clonotype: Its ends do not fully match the called genes, so a read error is possible.

TCRB libraries came from RNA via three nested multiplex PCR rounds. TCRdb reanalysed the multiplex PCR reads using MiXCR and keeps one entry per CDR3 protein. The sample consists of 20,000 or so distinct CDR3 sequences, 65% to 80% of them appearing once. Sequenced: peripheral blood. This TCR came from a male donor with glioblastoma. This rearrangement joins TRBV20-1 to TRBJ1-6, with 9 positions matching TRBD1. CDR3 nucleotide sequence: TGCGGTGCTACCCAAAGCGGGGACAGGGAGTCACCCCTCCACTTT. It specifies CGATQSGDRESPLHF.